Following are 22 T cell receptor beta chains from one sample sequenced in a study of glioma-infiltrating T cells after dendritic cell vaccination. The protocol was immunoSEQ multiplex PCR, while the TCRdb copy is restricted to in-frame clones and leaves out a portion. The profile covers about 9,200 clones, with 81% appearing a single time and over 40% taken by the ten largest. Indicated time point: after dendritic cell vaccination, including at tumor progression/relapse. The sequencing used blood, collected after dendritic cell vaccination. Source of these receptors: a human donor with glioblastoma.

This clone was detected once. The chain links TRBV6-1 to TRBJ2-5, with D perhaps matching TRBD2 (5 bases). The V end was cut by 9 bases, the J end by 5 bases, with 16 bases between. This CDR3 region has 13 residues. Germline V CDR1 and CDR2: MNHNS, SASEGT. DNA for the CDR3: TGTGCCAGTCTAGCTTGGACGACGGAGACCCAGTACTTC. It encodes CASLAWTTETQYF.

This chain joins TRBV12-5 and TRBJ2-7, with D maybe TRBD2 (5 bases). The germline V gene encodes CDR1 LGHNT and CDR2 FRNRAP. The CDR3 is made up of 14 amino acids. V lost 1 base and J lost 6, with 13 bases in between. CDR3 bases: TGTGCTAGTGGTTTGGCGCAACAGCGGCTCGAGCAGTACTTC. Amino acids: CASGLAQQRLEQYF.

CDR3 nucleotides: TGCGCCAGCAGCCCCCCGGTCACCGCCAATGAGCAGTTCTTC. Residues: CASSPPVTANEQFF. This sequence joins TRBV5-1 and TRBJ2-1, with D uncertain. CDR3 size: 14 residues. Trimming shortened V by 4 bases and J by 6 bases, and 14 bases separated the two germline ends. Germline loops: CDR1 SGHRS, CDR2 YFSETQ. Full variable domain (outside the CDR3, taken from reference TRBV5-1 and TRBJ2-1): KAGVTQTPRYLIKTRGQQVTLSCSPISGHRSVSWYQQTPGQGLQFLFEYFSETQRNKGNFPGRFSGRQFSNSRSEMNVSTLELGDSALYLCASSPPVTANEQFFGPGTRLTVL.

This chain joins TRBV7-2 and TRBJ2-1; TRBD2 agrees at 8 bases. The CDR3 is 16 residues long. Germline V CDR1 and CDR2: SGHTA, FQGNSA. The trim removed 1 base at V and 7 bases at J, leaving 9 bases unmatched. The CDR3 coding sequence is TGTGCCAGCAGCTTAGGTCTGGGGACTAGTAGGAATGAGCAGTTCTTC. Encoded protein: CASSLGLGTSRNEQFF.

This chain links TRBV5-6 with TRBJ1-1; 7 nucleotides align to TRBD1. Germline V lookup: CDR1 SGHDT, CDR2 YYEEEE. The CDR3 contains 15 residues. V lost 0 bases, J lost 3 bases, and 5 bases stayed unmatched. This CDR3 reads CASSLGPGGDTEAFF. The CDR3 DNA reads as TGTGCCAGCAGCTTGGGTCCAGGGGGAGACACTGAAGCTTTCTTT.

The chain has TRBV28 and TRBJ1-2; perhaps TRBD1 as D (5 bases). Between the trimmed V and J ends, which lost 6 bases and 2 bases, there was a span of 16 bases. Germline V gene sequence: CDR1 MDHEN, CDR2 SYDVKM. This CDR3 region has 15 residues. CDR3 sequence: CASSGGDPLNYGYTF. The CDR3 bases are TGTGCCAGCAGCGGGGGGGACCCCCTCAACTATGGCTACACCTTC.

This chain connects TRBV5-6 to TRBJ2-3; D remains unclear. CDR1 is SGHDT and CDR2 is YYEEEE in the germline V gene. V was cut by 7 bases and J by 5 bases, with 14 bases left in between. CDR3 size: 13 residues. The CDR3 DNA reads TGTGCCAGCTACGCCCGAGGCAGAGATACGCAGTATTTT. Amino acids: CASYARGRDTQYF.

This clone was recorded many times. The V and J genes are TRBV7-9 and TRBJ2-5; weak D call: TRBD2 (6 bases). Deletions cut 5 bases from V and 4 bases from J, with 23 bases between. This CDR3 contains 17 residues. CDR1 is SEHNR, CDR2 FQNEAQ, per germline (reference sequence). CDR3 loop: CASSPAPPSREVETQYF. For the CDR3, the DNA is TGTGCCAGCAGCCCCGCCCCTCCATCCAGGGAGGTAGAGACCCAGTACTTC.

V and J are TRBV15 and TRBJ1-3; 9 nucleotides line up with TRBD1. Trimming at V came to 3 bases and at J to 4 bases, leaving 7 bases not matched to a gene. Germline loops: CDR1 LNHNV, CDR2 YYDKDF (reference sequence). This CDR3 comprises 16 residues. CDR3 region: CATSRAQGARGNTIYF. The CDR3 DNA follows: TGTGCCACCAGCAGGGCACAGGGGGCAAGAGGAAACACCATATATTTT.

The gene calls are TRBV7-9 and TRBJ2-7; 10 nucleotides line up with TRBD1. The CDR3 sequence is 14 residues long. V shed 5 bases, J shed 3 bases, and the junction held 4 bases outside the gene matches. CDR1 SEHNR and CDR2 FQNEAQ come from the germline V gene (reference sequence). DNA for the CDR3: TGTGCCAGCAGCCCCAGGACAGGGGGCTACGAGCAGTACTTC. As protein: CASSPRTGGYEQYF.

There are many counts of this clone. The V and J genes are TRBV6-5 and TRBJ1-5; TRBD1 is a possible D gene (6 bases). The CDR3 is 13 residues long. Germline CDR1 is MNHEY and CDR2 is SVGAGI. Trimming took 5 bases from V and 9 from J, leaving 14 bases between them. As DNA, the CDR3 is TGTGCCAGCAGTGGGGGGGCCGAGCGGCCCCAGCATTTT. As protein: CASSGGAERPQHF.

The chain is built from TRBV19 and TRBJ2-2; 10 nucleotides align to TRBD1. The CDR3 is 17 amino acids. Germline V gene data show CDR1 as LNHDA and CDR2 as SQIVND (reference sequence). Trimming removed 0 bases from V and 6 bases from J; junction bases left unmatched: 7. Written as DNA, the CDR3 is TGTGCCAGTAGTATAGAGAGACCGGGACAGGGGTCCGGGGAGCTGTTTTTT. Amino acids: CASSIERPGQGSGELFF.

This clone was recorded a few times. The conserved phenylalanine or tryptophan is not found at the CDR3 terminus, so this likely reflects a read error. The DNA is left out, because the CDR3 cannot be placed on it with certainty; the CDR3 is given as TCRdb lists it. V gene TRBV30 combines with J gene TRBJ2-7; whether TRBD2, the table's D call, matches the DNA was not checked. Termini included, the CDR3 measures 13 amino acids. Germline-derived CDR1 and CDR2 are GTSNPN and SVGIG (reference sequence). This chain's CDR3 is CAWSPGLAGDHRL.

This chain links TRBV4-1 with TRBJ2-1, with 10 bases fitting TRBD2. The CDR3 consists of 15 residues. J lost 7 bases, V lost 4 bases, and 7 bases had no gene match. CDR1 is MGHRA, CDR2 YSYEKL, per germline. For the CDR3, the DNA is TGCGCCAGCAGCCTGCTAGCGGGAGTGGGGAATGAGCAGTTCTTC. Translation: CASSLLAGVGNEQFF.

This rearrangement joins TRBV4-1 to TRBJ1-2, with 9 bases aligning to TRBD1. The germline V gene has CDR1 MGHRA and CDR2 YSYEKL. The trim removed 4 bases at V and 5 bases at J, leaving 11 bases unmatched. The CDR3 is made up of 16 amino acids. The CDR3 nucleotides are TGCGCCAGCAGCCCCTCAATCACAGGGGGCGGGTATGGCTACACCTTC. This gives the protein CASSPSITGGGYGYTF.

This clone was recorded a few times. V usage is TRBV19 and J usage is TRBJ1-2; TRBD1 might be the D (5 bases). Germline loops: CDR1 LNHDA, CDR2 SQIVND (reference sequence). Between the trimmed V and J ends, which lost 1 base and 7 bases, there was a span of 7 bases. The CDR3 has 12 residues. CDR3 sequence (DNA): TGTGCCAGTAGTATAGGGGACTCTGGCTACACCTTC. Its translation is CASSIGDSGYTF. The whole variable domain, remainder taken from reference TRBV19 and TRBJ1-2, is DGGITQSPKYLFRKEGQNVTLSCEQNLNHDAMYWYRQDPGQGLRLIYYSQIVNDFQKGDIAEGYSVSREKKESFPLTVTSAQKNPTAFYLCASSIGDSGYTFGSGTRLTVV.

The chain couples TRBV19 to TRBJ2-3, with D possibly TRBD2 on 5 matching bases. This CDR3 comprises 16 residues. The ends were cut back, 3 bases at V and 4 bases at J, with 17 bases in the middle. Germline V lookup: CDR1 LNHDA, CDR2 SQIVND (reference sequence). CDR3 coding DNA: TGTGCCAGTAGTATCGGGAATAGATTGCGACCAGATACGCAGTATTTT. It translates to CASSIGNRLRPDTQYF.

With respect to this clone: Other nucleotide sequences in the sample specify the same CDR3. The chain employs TRBV25-1 and TRBJ1-6, with 7 bases identical to TRBD1. CDR3 length: 14 amino acids. From germline, CDR1 is MGHDK and CDR2 SYGVNS. Germline trimming cut 6 bases from V and 10 bases from J; bases unmatched to any gene: 9. CDR3 amino acids: CASRWDRGGSPLHF. DNA for the CDR3: TGTGCCAGCAGGTGGGACAGAGGTGGGTCACCCCTCCACTTT.

The chain has TRBV9 and TRBJ2-5; possible D gene TRBD2, 7 bases. Germline lookup yields CDR1 SGDLS and CDR2 YYNGEE. Trimming took off 1 base at V and 4 bases at J, with 11 bases between the two ends. CDR3 length: 14 amino acids. CDR3 DNA: TGTGCCAGCAGCGTAAAGGGGGGGCGAGAGACCCAGTACTTC. Its translation: CASSVKGGRETQYF.

The CDR3 bases are TGTGCCAGCAGCTCTGGACAGTACTACTTGAATCAGCCCCAGCATTTT. Protein: CASSSGQYYLNQPQHF. This chain connects TRBV28 to TRBJ1-5; a weak D match, TRBD1 (6 bases). Trimming took off 6 bases at V and 4 bases at J, with 19 bases between the two ends. The CDR3 has 16 amino acids. CDR1 and CDR2 (germline): MDHEN, SYDVKM. Using reference TRBV28 and TRBJ1-5 for the parts outside the CDR3, the full variable domain is DVKVTQSSRYLVKRTGEKVFLECVQDMDHENMFWYRQDPGLGLRLIYFSYDVKMKEKGDIPEGYSVSREKKERFSLILESASTNQTSMYLCASSSGQYYLNQPQHFGDGTRLSIL.

The sample holds a few counts of this clone. At the DNA level, this CDR3 is encoded by other sequences in the same sample as well. The CDR3 protein is CASSQDHRGRTYNSPLHF. In nucleotides, the CDR3 is TGTGCCAGCAGCCAAGATCATCGCGGCAGAACGTATAATTCACCCCTCCACTTT. The rearrangement joins TRBV14 to TRBJ1-6; D is unresolved. The CDR3 length is 18 residues. V was cut by 0 bases and J by 4 bases, with 16 bases left in between. Germline-derived CDR1 and CDR2 are SGHDN and FVKESK.

This clone is deemed medium-sized (0.01 to 0.1%). The rearrangement links TRBV4-3 to TRBJ1-1; possibly TRBD1 for D (5 bases). The CDR3 is made up of 14 amino acids. V dropped 0 bases and J dropped 4 bases, with 9 bases sitting between them. From germline, CDR1 is LGHNA and CDR2 YSLEER. CDR3 coding DNA: TGCGCCAGCAGCCAAGAGGCAGGGATCACTGAAGCTTTCTTT. This codes for CASSQEAGITEAFF.